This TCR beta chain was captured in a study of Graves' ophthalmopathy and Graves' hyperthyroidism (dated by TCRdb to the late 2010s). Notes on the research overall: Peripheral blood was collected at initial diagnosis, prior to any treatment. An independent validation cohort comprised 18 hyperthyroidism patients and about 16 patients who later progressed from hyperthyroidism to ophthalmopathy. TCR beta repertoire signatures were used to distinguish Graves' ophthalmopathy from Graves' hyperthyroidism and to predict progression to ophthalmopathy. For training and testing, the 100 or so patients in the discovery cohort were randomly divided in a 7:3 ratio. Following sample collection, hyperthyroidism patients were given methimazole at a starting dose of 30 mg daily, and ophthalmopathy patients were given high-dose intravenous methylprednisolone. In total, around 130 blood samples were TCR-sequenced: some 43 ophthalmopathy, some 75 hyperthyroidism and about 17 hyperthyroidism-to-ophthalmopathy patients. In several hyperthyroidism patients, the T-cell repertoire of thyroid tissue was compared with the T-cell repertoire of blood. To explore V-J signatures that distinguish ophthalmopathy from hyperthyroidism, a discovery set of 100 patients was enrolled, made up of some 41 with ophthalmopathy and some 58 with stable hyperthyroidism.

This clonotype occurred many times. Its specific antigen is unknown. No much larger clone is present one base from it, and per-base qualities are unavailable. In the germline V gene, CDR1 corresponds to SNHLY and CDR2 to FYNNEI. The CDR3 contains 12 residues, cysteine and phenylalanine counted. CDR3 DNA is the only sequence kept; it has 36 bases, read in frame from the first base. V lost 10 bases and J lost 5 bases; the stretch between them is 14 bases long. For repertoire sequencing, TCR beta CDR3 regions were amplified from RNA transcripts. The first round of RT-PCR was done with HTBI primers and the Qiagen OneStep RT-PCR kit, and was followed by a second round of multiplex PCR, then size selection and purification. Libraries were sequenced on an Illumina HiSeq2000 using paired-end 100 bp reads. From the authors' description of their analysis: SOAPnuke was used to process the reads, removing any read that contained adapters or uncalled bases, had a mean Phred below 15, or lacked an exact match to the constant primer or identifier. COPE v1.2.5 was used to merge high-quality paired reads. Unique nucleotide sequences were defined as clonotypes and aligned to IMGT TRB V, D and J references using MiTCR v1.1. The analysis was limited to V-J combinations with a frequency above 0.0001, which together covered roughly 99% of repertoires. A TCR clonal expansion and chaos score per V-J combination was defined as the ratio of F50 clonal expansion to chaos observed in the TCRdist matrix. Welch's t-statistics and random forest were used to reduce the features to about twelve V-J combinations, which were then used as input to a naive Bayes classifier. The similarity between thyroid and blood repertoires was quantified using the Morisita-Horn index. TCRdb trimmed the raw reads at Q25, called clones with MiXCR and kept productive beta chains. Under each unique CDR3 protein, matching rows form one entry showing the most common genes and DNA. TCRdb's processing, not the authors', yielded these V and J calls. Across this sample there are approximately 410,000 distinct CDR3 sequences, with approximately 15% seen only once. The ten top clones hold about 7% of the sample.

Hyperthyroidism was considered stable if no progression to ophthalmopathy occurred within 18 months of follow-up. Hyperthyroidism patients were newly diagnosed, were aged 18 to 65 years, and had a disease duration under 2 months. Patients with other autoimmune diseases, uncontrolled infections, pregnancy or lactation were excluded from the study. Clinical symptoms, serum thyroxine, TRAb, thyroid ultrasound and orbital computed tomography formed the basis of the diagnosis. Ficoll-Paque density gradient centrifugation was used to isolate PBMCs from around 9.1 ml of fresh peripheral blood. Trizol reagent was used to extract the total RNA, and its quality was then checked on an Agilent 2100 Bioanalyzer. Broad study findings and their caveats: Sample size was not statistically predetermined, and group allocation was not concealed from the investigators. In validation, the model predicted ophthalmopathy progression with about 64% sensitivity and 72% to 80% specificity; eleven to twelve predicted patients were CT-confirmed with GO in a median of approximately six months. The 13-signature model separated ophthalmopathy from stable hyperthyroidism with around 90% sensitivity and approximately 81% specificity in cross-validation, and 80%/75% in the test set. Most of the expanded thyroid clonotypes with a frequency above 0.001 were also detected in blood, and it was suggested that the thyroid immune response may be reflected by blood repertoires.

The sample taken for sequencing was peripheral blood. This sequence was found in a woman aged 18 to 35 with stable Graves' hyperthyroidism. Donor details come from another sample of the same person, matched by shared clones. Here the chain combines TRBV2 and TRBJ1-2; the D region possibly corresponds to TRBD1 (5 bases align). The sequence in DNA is TGTGCCACCTGGGGACGGATTTATGGCTACACCTTC. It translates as CATWGRIYGYTF.